The entry that follows covers one T cell receptor beta chain sequence. No antigen is known for it. These data belong to a study of OX40 agonist ivuxolimab in advanced cancers. Across the study: An agonistic human IgG2 monoclonal antibody against OX40 (CD134) was given. General observations from the study: CD4+ and CD8+ blood T cells expanded clonally by week 6 at 0.1 to 3.0 mg/kg.

Assay used: immunoSEQ multiplex PCR; TCRdb lists only in-frame clones, some missing. The repertoire holds tens of thousands of clones, with around 87% as singletons. Germline V gives CDR1 SGHTA, CDR2 FQGNSA. The junction had 6 bases not matched to a gene; V was cut back by 5 bases and J by 5 bases. This CDR3 spans 14 amino acids. This TCR came from an adult with an advanced solid tumor such as melanoma, head and neck, liver or kidney cancer. The V call is TRBV7-2, the J call TRBJ2-5; 9 positions agree with TRBD1. The specimen comprised CD4+ or CD8+ T cells sorted from blood, sampled in a trial of the OX40 agonist ivuxolimab. The CDR3 protein is CASSPGQGRETQYF. CDR3 coding DNA: TGTGCCAGCAGCCCCGGACAGGGGCGGGAGACCCAGTACTTC. The variable domain in full, with the rest retrieved from reference TRBV7-2 and TRBJ2-5, is GAGVSQSPSNKVTEKGKDVELRCDPISGHTALYWYRQSLGQGLEFLIYFQGNSAPDKSGLPSDRFSAERTGGSVSTLTIQRTQQEDSAVYLCASSPGQGRETQYFGPGTRLLVL.